This T cell receptor beta chain came from a study of OX40 agonist ivuxolimab in advanced cancers. About the research overall: Ivuxolimab, an agonistic anti-OX40 (CD134) antibody, was given to patients.

The assay was immunoSEQ multiplex PCR, and TCRdb's table has in-frame clones only and misses some. The repertoire holds 80,000 or so clones, about 85% seen once, with about 8% in the top ten. Findings and limits, study-wide: With doses of 0.1-3.0 mg/kg, partial responders showed among the lowest clonal expansion. The antigens recognized by the expanded peripheral T cells, that is their antigen specificity, were not determined.

Comment on this clone: Antigen: not known.

The J segment lost 6 bases and the V segment lost 3 bases, leaving 9 bases of the junction unmatched. The CDR3 consists of 16 residues. CDR1 is SGHVS and CDR2 is FQNEAQ in the germline V gene. The source of this sequence is an adult with an advanced solid tumor such as melanoma, head and neck, liver or kidney cancer. The material sequenced was CD4+ or CD8+ T cells sorted from blood, taken in a trial of the OX40 agonist ivuxolimab. The chain combines TRBV7-8 with TRBJ2-1; 9 nucleotides align to TRBD2. This CDR3 is CASSFLKIAGVNEQFF. CDR3 DNA sequence: TGTGCCAGCAGCTTCCTGAAGATAGCGGGAGTCAATGAGCAGTTCTTC.